The 10 T cell receptor beta chains reported below all come from one sample, sequenced in a study of post-analysis software for immune sequencing data. Study findings and constraints: Patients used several TRBV segments, including TRBV5-6, TRBV5-1 and TRBV20-1, more often than controls.

For these receptors, no antigen is known. The TCR beta cDNA libraries contained unique molecular identifiers. TCRdb reprocessed the PCR reads with MiXCR, giving one entry per CDR3 protein. The sample has about 540,000 distinct CDR3 sequences; about a third are singletons. Sequences were obtained from blood. All receptors come from a girl between 2 and 17 years old with multiple sclerosis.

The chain recombines TRBV5-6 with TRBJ1-6; 9 nucleotides match TRBD1. With V trimmed by 5 bases and J by 4 bases, 10 bases remained unmatched. The CDR3 sequence is 17 residues long. From germline, CDR1 is SGHDT and CDR2 YYEEEE. The chain's CDR3 is CASSYGTGLGYNSPLHF. In DNA form, the CDR3 reads TGTGCCAGCAGTTACGGGACAGGGTTAGGGTATAATTCACCCCTCCACTTT.

The chain is built from TRBV7-9 and TRBJ2-1, with D unresolved. Trimming removed 5 bases from V and 6 bases from J, with 11 bases in between. The CDR3 is 13 residues long. Germline assignment: CDR1 SEHNR and CDR2 FQNEAQ (reference sequence). The CDR3 region has the DNA TGTGCCAGCAGCGCTTGGGCCGGCAATGAGCAGTTCTTC. Translated, it gives CASSAWAGNEQFF.

The chain is built from TRBV20-1 and TRBJ1-4, with D perhaps TRBD1 (5 bases). The CDR3 runs to 14 residues. The V gene lost 3 bases and the J gene lost 8 bases, with 16 bases spanning the gap. The germline CDR1 and CDR2 sequences are DFQATT and SNEGSKA (reference sequence). CDR3 residues: CSASPLSGSEKLFF. CDR3 sequence (DNA): TGCAGTGCTAGCCCTCTCTCAGGGAGCGAAAAACTGTTTTTT.

The chain couples TRBV10-3 to TRBJ1-5; weak D call: TRBD1 (6 bases). V lost 8 bases and J 4 bases, leaving 9 bases between the germline ends. The CDR3 loop spans 12 amino acids. Germline CDR1 is ENHRY and CDR2 is SYGVKD. The CDR3 here is CAIGQGNQPQHF. CDR3 bases: TGTGCCATCGGGCAGGGGAATCAGCCCCAGCATTTT.

V is TRBV5-1 and J is TRBJ2-5; the D gene is possibly TRBD1 (6 bases). V gave up 2 bases and J gave up 2 bases, with 16 bases separating them. The CDR3 runs 16 residues. Looked up from germline, CDR1 is SGHRS and CDR2 is YFSETQ. The CDR3 nucleotides read TGCGCCAGCAGCTTCGAGGGATGGACAGAGCAAGAGACCCAGTACTTC. This translates into CASSFEGWTEQETQYF.

This clonotype was observed at least ten times. The chain couples TRBV10-3 to TRBJ2-5; a weak D match, TRBD2 (5 bases). CDR3 length: 13 residues. The V end lost 2 bases, the J end lost 5 bases, and 9 bases lay between the germline ends. The V gene's germline CDR1 is ENHRY and CDR2 SYGVKD. CDR3 sequence reads: CAISELGEETQYF. The CDR3 DNA reads TGTGCCATCAGTGAGCTTGGGGAGGAGACCCAGTACTTC.

V usage is TRBV9 and J usage is TRBJ1-3; D gene uncertain. V dropped 3 bases and J dropped 2 bases, with 6 bases sitting between them. The germline gives CDR1 SGDLS, CDR2 YYNGEE. The CDR3 sequence is 13 residues long. CDR3 residues: CASSDVPGNTIYF. As DNA, the CDR3 is TGTGCCAGCAGCGATGTCCCTGGAAACACCATATATTTT.

This clonotype was seen a few times. This chain connects TRBV4-2 to TRBJ2-5; TRBD2 matches at 10 bases. V shed 1 base and J 1 base; nucleotides not matched to a gene: 6. CDR3 length equals 17 residues. Germline V gene lookup returns CDR1 LGHNA and CDR2 YNFKEQ. In DNA, the CDR3 is TGTGCCAGCAGCCAAGGAAGGAGCGGGGGGGCCCAAGAGACCCAGTACTTC. This codes for CASSQGRSGGAQETQYF.

V usage is TRBV2 and J usage is TRBJ2-2; 8 bases are shared with TRBD2. J lost 5 bases, V lost 1 base, and 3 bases had no gene match. The CDR3 consists of 15 residues. Looked up from germline, CDR1 is SNHLY and CDR2 is FYNNEI. The CDR3 spells CASSEGRGGTGELFF. CDR3 nucleotides: TGTGCCAGCAGTGAAGGGCGCGGGGGGACCGGGGAGCTGTTTTTT.

This chain uses TRBV25-1 with TRBJ1-2; a weak D match, TRBD1 (6 bases). Germline V gene sequence: CDR1 MGHDK, CDR2 SYGVNS. The CDR3 has 13 residues. Trimming took 4 bases from V and 8 from J, leaving 14 bases between them. The CDR3 sequence: CASSGGGWEGYTF. In nucleotides, the CDR3 is TGTGCCAGCAGTGGCGGGGGCTGGGAAGGCTACACCTTC.